Below are 29 T cell receptor beta chains sequenced from a single sample in a study of long-term antiretroviral therapy in people with HIV. With survey level as its setting, the immunoSEQ assay was v3.0. The assay was immunoSEQ multiplex PCR, and TCRdb's table has in-frame clones only and misses some. This sample has fewer than 20,000 clones, with approximately 72% found just once. The sample consisted of unsorted PBMCs, taken 0.3 years after starting antiretroviral therapy. These receptors were taken from a woman aged 45-59 years with HIV.

This clone came up once. This chain joins TRBV19 and TRBJ2-7, with TRBD1 matching over 9 bases. Germline CDR1 and CDR2: LNHDA and SQIVND (reference sequence). V lost 5 bases and J lost 4; bases outside the gene matches: 21. The CDR3 extends over 19 amino acids. CDR3 nucleotide sequence: TGTGCCAGTAGTCCCGGGACAGGGTTGGCGGCCAGGGTAGGATACGAGCAGTACTTC. It codes for CASSPGTGLAARVGYEQYF.

V gene TRBV19 combines with J gene TRBJ2-1; 7 nucleotides agree with TRBD2. The CDR3 extends over 13 amino acids. CDR1 and CDR2 (germline): LNHDA, SQIVND (reference sequence). V lost 4 bases, J lost 8 bases, and 5 bases stayed unmatched. The CDR3 reads CASSSRGVDEQFF. The CDR3 DNA reads as TGTGCCAGTAGTAGCCGGGGGGTGGATGAGCAGTTCTTC.

The chain links TRBV11-2 to TRBJ2-1; TRBD1 matches 7 bases. The V and J ends lost 6 bases and 7 bases, in that order; junction bases with no gene match: 9. The CDR3 consists of 14 residues. The V gene's germline CDR1 is SGHAT and CDR2 FQNNGV. Written as DNA, the CDR3 is TGTGCCAGCAGTTCCGATTTCAGGGGGAATGAGCAGTTCTTC. It translates to CASSSDFRGNEQFF.

DNA of the CDR3: TGTGCCAGCAGTGCAGGGGCTGAAGCTTTCTTT. As protein: CASSAGAEAFF. V and J are TRBV25-1 and TRBJ1-1; tentatively, D is TRBD1 (6 bases). This CDR3 has 11 amino acids. Germline V gives CDR1 MGHDK, CDR2 SYGVNS. V was clipped by 4 bases and J by 6 bases, with 6 bases between them. Complete variable domain (other parts from reference TRBV25-1 and TRBJ1-1): EADIYQTPRYLVIGTGKKITLECSQTMGHDKMYWYQQDPGMELHLIHYSYGVNSTEKGDLSSESTVSRIRTEHFPLTLESARPSHTSQYLCASSAGAEAFFGQGTRLTVV.

The chain links TRBV6-5 to TRBJ2-2, with a possible D match to TRBD1 (6 bases). Germline loops: CDR1 MNHEY, CDR2 SVGAGI. The CDR3 is 14 amino acids. Deletions cut 6 bases from V and 2 bases from J, with 10 bases between. The CDR3 here is CASRKGVNTGELFF. The CDR3, as DNA: TGTGCCAGCAGGAAGGGGGTAAACACCGGGGAGCTGTTTTTT.

This clone was counted a single time. The rearrangement joins TRBV7-9 to TRBJ2-1, with TRBD1 matching over 9 bases. The trim removed 4 bases at V and 8 bases at J, leaving 12 bases unmatched. This CDR3 has 16 residues. Per the germline V gene, CDR1 is SEHNR and CDR2 is FQNEAQ (reference sequence). The CDR3 sequence is CASSYPTGGIQYEQFF. The CDR3 region has the DNA TGTGCCAGCAGCTATCCGACAGGGGGAATACAATATGAGCAGTTCTTC.

This clone was observed a few times. The gene calls are TRBV4-1 and TRBJ1-5; 7 bases are a match to TRBD1. J gave up 4 bases and V 4 bases, and 4 bases lay outside the gene matches. CDR3 size: 14 residues. Germline V gives CDR1 MGHRA, CDR2 YSYEKL. Written as DNA, the CDR3 is TGCGCCAGCAGCCTAACAGGGGTGAATCAGCCCCAGCATTTT. It translates to CASSLTGVNQPQHF.

The chain recombines TRBV29-1 with TRBJ2-1, with D tentatively TRBD2 (6 bases). The CDR3 is 12 amino acids. The V end was cut by 3 bases, the J end by 7 bases, with 10 bases between. Germline-derived CDR1 and CDR2 are SQVTM and ANQGSEA. This chain's CDR3 is CSVDVRENEQFF. The CDR3 region has the DNA TGCAGCGTTGATGTTCGGGAGAATGAGCAGTTCTTC.

This chain joins TRBV13 and TRBJ2-1, with D perhaps TRBD1 or TRBD2 (5 bases each). The CDR3 is made up of 15 amino acids. Trimming removed 4 bases from V and 3 bases from J, with 13 bases in between. Germline V gene lookup returns CDR1 PRHDT and CDR2 FYEKMQ (reference sequence). The CDR3 DNA reads as TGTGCCAGCAGCTCCGGGACGCTACACTACAATGAGCAGTTCTTC. This encodes CASSSGTLHYNEQFF. Complete variable domain (other parts from reference TRBV13 and TRBJ2-1): AAGVIQSPRHLIKEKRETATLKCYPIPRHDTVYWYQQGPGQDPQFLISFYEKMQSDKGSIPDRFSAQQFSDYHSELNMSSLELGDSALYFCASSSGTLHYNEQFFGPGTRLTVL.

The V call is TRBV7-9, the J call TRBJ1-2, with TRBD1 identical over 10 bases. The CDR3 is 18 residues long. Germline V lookup: CDR1 SEHNR, CDR2 FQNEAQ (reference sequence). V trimming: 1 base; J trimming: 6 bases; junction bases outside the gene matches: 14. In nucleotides, the CDR3 is TGTGCCAGCAGCTTAGTTGTGCTCTTAGGGACAGGGGTCGATGGCTACACCTTC. Residues: CASSLVVLLGTGVDGYTF.

This clone appeared a few times. The J gene is TRBJ1-2, the V gene TRBV18; 7 bases are a match to TRBD1. The V gene end was trimmed by 2 bases and the J gene end by 8 bases; junction bases not matched to a gene: 5. Germline V gene lookup returns CDR1 KGHSH and CDR2 LQKENI. The CDR3 length is 13 residues. The CDR3 DNA sequence: TGTGCCAGCTCACCAGATGCAGGGGGAGGCTACACCTTC. Protein: CASSPDAGGGYTF.

V gene TRBV4-1 combines with J gene TRBJ2-7; 11 bases are a match to TRBD1. This CDR3 region has 18 residues. From germline, CDR1 is MGHRA and CDR2 YSYEKL. V lost 0 bases, J lost 3 bases, and 10 bases stayed unmatched. The CDR3 spells CASSQDLSGQGVNYEQYF. In DNA form, the CDR3 reads TGCGCCAGCAGCCAAGATCTCTCGGGACAGGGGGTTAACTACGAGCAGTACTTC.

The chain recombines TRBV29-1 with TRBJ1-1; tentative D call: TRBD1 (5 bases). Germline V gene lookup returns CDR1 SQVTM and CDR2 ANQGSEA. Trimming pared 2 bases from V and 2 bases from J, leaving 9 bases between. This CDR3 region has 13 residues. The CDR3 sequence is CSVERGLNTEAFF. As DNA, the CDR3 is TGCAGCGTTGAAAGGGGATTAAACACTGAAGCTTTCTTT.

J is TRBJ2-1 and V is TRBV5-1, with 9 bases identical to TRBD2. This CDR3 spans 18 amino acids. Germline-derived CDR1 and CDR2 are SGHRS and YFSETQ. V trimming: 5 bases; J trimming: 2 bases; junction bases outside the gene matches: 14. The CDR3 loop is CASRNLAGASGTYNEQFF. The CDR3 nucleotides are TGCGCCAGCAGAAATTTAGCGGGGGCCTCCGGGACCTACAATGAGCAGTTCTTC.

The CDR3 loop is CSVSGGKNTEAFF. The CDR3 nucleotides read TGCAGCGTTTCAGGGGGCAAGAACACTGAAGCTTTCTTT. This chain links TRBV29-1 with TRBJ1-1; 8 bases align to TRBD1. The CDR3 totals 13 residues. Unmatched junction bases numbered 3, after V lost 5 bases and J lost 1 base. CDR1 SQVTM and CDR2 ANQGSEA come from the germline V gene.

The chain joins TRBV10-3 to TRBJ2-1; 14 bases line up with TRBD2. Germline lookup yields CDR1 ENHRY and CDR2 SYGVKD. Trimming removed 2 bases from V and 7 bases from J; junction bases left unmatched: 10. The CDR3 runs 18 residues. CDR3 nucleotide sequence: TGTGCCATCAGTGAGATCGGACTAGCGGGGGGTTCTATGAATGAGCAGTTCTTC. Encoded protein: CAISEIGLAGGSMNEQFF.

Comments on this clone: Sequence at one end of the junction differs from germline and may be a read error. CDR3 in DNA: TGTGCCAGCAGCCCCAGACAGGGCTACGAGCAGTACTTC. It translates to CASSPRQGYEQYF. The genes are TRBV4-1 and TRBJ2-7, with 7 bases lining up with TRBD1. Germline assignment: CDR1 MGHRA and CDR2 YSYEKL. CDR3 length equals 13 residues.

V is TRBV14 and J is TRBJ1-1; no firm D call. Germline CDR1 and CDR2: SGHDN and FVKESK. This CDR3 region has 13 residues. The germline V and J ends were trimmed by 0 bases and 8 bases, with 10 bases remaining between them. This CDR3 reads CASSQDLSGEAFF. The CDR3 DNA sequence: TGTGCCAGCAGCCAAGATCTCTCGGGGGAAGCTTTCTTT.

This clone has a single count. The chain combines TRBV7-3 with TRBJ2-1; unclear D gene. Trimming cost V 2 bases and J 5 bases, with 10 bases left between them. There are 14 residues in the CDR3. The germline V gene encodes CDR1 SGHTA and CDR2 FQGTGA. Here the CDR3 DNA reads TGTGCCAGCAGCTTACCTGCCCACAACAATGAGCAGTTCTTC. Translated, it gives CASSLPAHNNEQFF.

The gene calls are TRBV6-5 and TRBJ1-2; TRBD1 matches at 11 bases. CDR1 and CDR2 (germline): MNHEY, SVGAGI. This CDR3 contains 14 residues. With V trimmed by 6 bases and J by 4 bases, 4 bases remained unmatched. CDR3 sequence (DNA): TGTGCCAGCAGCCCCGGGACAGGGGGCTATGGCTACACCTTC. This encodes CASSPGTGGYGYTF.

The genes are TRBV4-2 and TRBJ2-5; 7 nucleotides agree with TRBD2. The CDR3 has 14 amino acids. Per the germline V gene, CDR1 is LGHNA and CDR2 is YNFKEQ. The ends lost 4 bases at V and 5 bases at J; junction bases unmatched: 7. The CDR3, as DNA: TGTGCCAGCAGCCGAACCGGGGAGGGGGAGACCCAGTACTTC. Amino acids: CASSRTGEGETQYF.

This chain links TRBV4-2 with TRBJ1-1; tentative D call: TRBD1 (5 bases). V dropped 1 base and J dropped 6 bases, with 21 bases sitting between them. The germline V gene encodes CDR1 LGHNA and CDR2 YNFKEQ. The CDR3 length is 17 residues. The DNA of the CDR3 is TGTGCCAGCAGCCAAGCCTTTTCCGTACTAAAAGGGGCTGAAGCTTTCTTT. Translation gives CASSQAFSVLKGAEAFF.

This chain joins TRBV5-1 and TRBJ1-2, with D unclear. Germline loops: CDR1 SGHRS, CDR2 YFSETQ. The CDR3 has 18 residues. The germline V and J ends were trimmed by 0 bases and 5 bases, with 23 bases remaining between them. The CDR3 here is CASSLVSFITTNEYGYTF. Here the CDR3 DNA reads TGCGCCAGCAGCTTGGTTTCCTTCATTACGACAAACGAATATGGCTACACCTTC.

The chain has TRBV5-6 and TRBJ1-5; D unclear. V was cut by 2 bases and J by 4 bases, with 7 bases left in between. In germline, CDR1 is SGHDT, CDR2 YYEEEE. The CDR3 loop spans 13 amino acids. CDR3 nucleotide sequence: TGTGCCAGCAGCTTACGAACTAATCAGCCCCAGCATTTT. It is translated as CASSLRTNQPQHF.

A few counts support this clone. This chain connects TRBV5-4 to TRBJ1-6; D possibly corresponds to TRBD1 (6 bases). V lost 1 base and J lost 9, with 11 bases in between. Germline CDR1 SGHNT, CDR2 YYREEE (reference sequence). CDR3 length: 14 amino acids. The CDR3, as DNA: TGTGCCAGCAGCTTGATACAGGGATCTTCACCCCTCCACTTT. It is translated as CASSLIQGSSPLHF.

The V gene is TRBV2, the J gene TRBJ1-1; a weak D match, TRBD1 (6 bases). The V end lost 3 bases, the J end lost 5 bases, and 13 bases lay between the germline ends. Germline loops: CDR1 SNHLY, CDR2 FYNNEI. The CDR3 totals 14 residues. Here the CDR3 DNA reads TGTGCCAGCAGTGATCGGGGGGCGAGTACTGAAGCTTTCTTT. Protein product: CASSDRGASTEAFF.

V usage is TRBV30 and J usage is TRBJ1-5; D might be TRBD1 (6 bases). CDR3 length equals 14 residues. Per germline, CDR1 GTSNPN and CDR2 SVGIG (reference sequence). V lost 0 bases to trimming and J lost 5 bases, with 11 bases between them. The CDR3 nucleotides read TGTGCCTGGAGTGTACACAGGGATGATCAGCCCCAGCATTTT. It codes for CAWSVHRDDQPQHF.

This chain connects TRBV9 to TRBJ1-2, with 11 bases aligning to TRBD1. CDR1 is SGDLS, CDR2 YYNGEE, per germline. The CDR3 totals 18 residues. V lost 3 bases to trimming and J lost 5 bases; unmatched junction nucleotides: 15. The CDR3 DNA follows: TGTGCCAGCAGCGCTGGGTCGGGACAGGGGGGACCGGGATATGGCTACACCTTC. Translating it yields CASSAGSGQGGPGYGYTF.

The chain combines TRBV19 with TRBJ2-3; D gene unclear. Germline V lookup: CDR1 LNHDA, CDR2 SQIVND (reference sequence). V was cut by 2 bases and J by 0 bases, with 9 bases left in between. The CDR3 length is 15 residues. The CDR3 here is CASSIRVLSTDTQYF. CDR3 bases: TGTGCCAGTAGTATACGGGTACTTAGCACAGATACGCAGTATTTT.